The 26 T cell receptor beta chains below were found in one sample sequenced in a study of human T cells and chemical hapten exposure. The time point is: patch test 1, 2 weeks after DPC sensitization. As to treatment: therapeutic diphenylcyclopropenone sensitization with weekly scalp DPC. TCRdb re-called the RACE reads with MiXCR, one entry per CDR3 protein. The data contain about 380,000 distinct CDR3 sequences, approximately 4.4% of them singletons. The sample in question was whole blood, obtained in connection with sensitization to the hapten diphenylcyclopropenone (DPC). Receptors originate from a woman aged 50 to 60 with alopecia areata. Some clones in this sample may be carry-over from other donors' samples.

Many counts were recorded for this clonotype. This chain connects TRBV15 to TRBJ1-5; perhaps TRBD1 as D (5 bases). Per germline, CDR1 LNHNV and CDR2 YYDKDF (reference sequence). The CDR3 totals 18 residues. The V end was cut by 3 bases, the J end by 5 bases, with 23 bases between. In DNA, the CDR3 is TGTGCCACCAGCAGTTCCTCCTTCCTGGGCGGGGGAGATCAGCCCCAGCATTTT. Translation gives CATSSSSFLGGGDQPQHF.

This clonotype was observed at least ten times. The chain links TRBV28 to TRBJ2-5; TRBD1 matches 8 bases. V shed 2 bases and J 0 bases; nucleotides not matched to a gene: 8. The CDR3 consists of 17 residues. CDR1 MDHEN and CDR2 SYDVKM come from the germline V gene. The CDR3 sequence is CASSLPSGTGYQETQYF. In DNA, the CDR3 is TGTGCCAGCAGTTTACCCTCCGGGACAGGTTACCAAGAGACCCAGTACTTC.

The V gene is TRBV10-3, the J gene TRBJ2-1; tentative D call: TRBD1 (5 bases). Trimming pared 3 bases from V and 4 bases from J, leaving 10 bases between. The CDR3 has 14 residues. Germline V gene sequence: CDR1 ENHRY, CDR2 SYGVKD. The CDR3 nucleotides read TGTGCCATCAGTGAAAGGGGCCGTTACAATGAGCAGTTCTTC. It is translated as CAISERGRYNEQFF.

This clonotype was seen ten or more times. The chain joins TRBV29-1 to TRBJ1-5, with D unclear. With 4 bases removed from V and 0 bases from J, the gap between germline ends came to 10 bases. CDR3 length equals 14 residues. The germline CDR1 and CDR2 sequences are SQVTM and ANQGSEA. CDR3 coding DNA: TGCAGCGTTGTAGTCGGTGATAGCAATCAGCCCCAGCATTTT. It codes for CSVVVGDSNQPQHF.

This clonotype was recorded at least ten times. The chain has TRBV24-1 and TRBJ2-1; D possibly uses TRBD1 or TRBD2 (6 bases each). The CDR3 covers 16 residues. The germline V gene encodes CDR1 KGHDR and CDR2 SFDVKD. V dropped 3 bases and J dropped 5 bases, with 16 bases sitting between them. CDR3 nucleotides: TGTGCCACCAGTGATCCCACTCAGAGGGGGGACAATGAGCAGTTCTTC. Protein: CATSDPTQRGDNEQFF.

This clonotype was seen ten or more times. The chain combines TRBV28 with TRBJ2-5; D possibly uses TRBD1 or TRBD2 (5 bases each). The V gene's germline CDR1 is MDHEN and CDR2 SYDVKM. V was shortened by 1 base and J by 4 bases, with 7 bases between the two germline ends. There are 13 residues in the CDR3. CDR3 sequence: CASSLSRGETQYF. In DNA form, the CDR3 reads TGTGCCAGCAGTTTATCGAGGGGAGAGACCCAGTACTTC.

This clonotype was recorded many times. The CDR3 spells CASGATGPSPLHF. The CDR3 DNA follows: TGTGCCAGCGGTGCTACAGGGCCCTCACCCCTCCACTTT. The chain joins TRBV28 to TRBJ1-6; weak D call: TRBD1 (6 bases). V was clipped by 8 bases and J by 10 bases, with 15 bases between them. This CDR3 has 13 amino acids. Germline V lookup: CDR1 MDHEN, CDR2 SYDVKM.

The table lists this clonotype with many counts. The rearrangement joins TRBV5-1 to TRBJ2-5, with unresolved D. Germline CDR1 and CDR2: SGHRS and YFSETQ. The CDR3 has 15 residues. V was pared by 1 base and J by 0 bases, with 10 bases between. CDR3 in DNA: TGCGCCAGCAGCTTGACCACAAAATACCAAGAGACCCAGTACTTC. It is translated as CASSLTTKYQETQYF. The full variable domain, with the rest looked up from reference TRBV5-1 and TRBJ2-5, is KAGVTQTPRYLIKTRGQQVTLSCSPISGHRSVSWYQQTPGQGLQFLFEYFSETQRNKGNFPGRFSGRQFSNSRSEMNVSTLELGDSALYLCASSLTTKYQETQYFGPGTRLLVL.

The table lists this clonotype with many counts. V and J are TRBV5-1 and TRBJ1-1; maybe TRBD1 (5 bases). The V gene's germline CDR1 is SGHRS and CDR2 YFSETQ. V was shortened by 4 bases and J by 3 bases, with 19 bases between the two germline ends. CDR3 length: 16 amino acids. DNA of the CDR3: TGCGCCAGCAGCCGCGTTGAGGGGAGTATGTACACTGAAGCTTTCTTT. Translating gives CASSRVEGSMYTEAFF.

The J gene is TRBJ1-5, the V gene TRBV6-1; 9 bases agree with TRBD1. V gave up 3 bases and J gave up 2 bases; unmatched junction bases: 5. This CDR3 is built from 16 residues. CDR1 is MNHNS, CDR2 SASEGT, per germline. This chain's CDR3 is CASSDGTGMGNQPQHF. The CDR3 DNA follows: TGTGCCAGCAGTGACGGGACAGGGATGGGCAATCAGCCCCAGCATTTT.

This clonotype was counted at least ten times. The chain uses TRBV6-5 and TRBJ1-1, with TRBD1 matching 7 bases. The length of the CDR3 is 15 residues. V lost 4 bases and J lost 6; bases outside the gene matches: 11. Germline values: CDR1 MNHEY, CDR2 SVGAGI. CDR3 nucleotides: TGTGCCAGCAGTTTTCGACAGGGACATGGAGCTGAAGCTTTCTTT. It translates to CASSFRQGHGAEAFF.

This clonotype appeared a few times. This chain uses TRBV11-2 with TRBJ1-6; D unclear. CDR1 and CDR2 (germline): SGHAT, FQNNGV. The CDR3 loop spans 13 amino acids. V lost 0 bases to trimming and J lost 11 bases, with 8 bases between them. CDR3 sequence reads: CASSLDPGPPLHF. In nucleotides, the CDR3 is TGTGCCAGCAGCTTAGATCCCGGGCCACCCCTCCACTTT. The full variable domain, completed using reference TRBV11-2 and TRBJ1-6, is EAGVAQSPRYKIIEKRQSVAFWCNPISGHATLYWYQQILGQGPKLLIQFQNNGVVDDSQLPKDRFSAERLKGVDSTLKIQPAKLEDSAVYLCASSLDPGPPLHFGNGTRLTVT.

This clonotype was seen only a few times. This rearrangement joins TRBV6-6 to TRBJ2-5, with D uncertain. The V and J ends lost 7 bases and 5 bases respectively, with 11 bases between them. The germline CDR1 and CDR2 sequences are MNHNY and SVGAGI (reference sequence). The CDR3 is 12 residues long. CDR3 sequence reads: CASTGQVETQYF. The CDR3 DNA reads TGTGCCAGCACAGGCCAGGTCGAGACCCAGTACTTC.

At least ten counts were recorded for this clonotype. This chain links TRBV27 with TRBJ1-5, with a tentative D call TRBD1 (6 bases). There are 13 residues in the CDR3. The germline V gene has CDR1 MNHEY and CDR2 SMNVEV (reference sequence). Trimming left V 6 bases short and J 7 bases short, with 13 bases between. Here the CDR3 reads CASSSTGIQPQHF. The CDR3 DNA reads as TGTGCCAGCAGCAGCACAGGGATCCAGCCCCAGCATTTT.

This clonotype came up a few times. The gene calls are TRBV5-1 and TRBJ1-1; D remains ambiguous. Germline CDR1 is SGHRS and CDR2 is YFSETQ. Trimming shortened V by 5 bases and J by 0 bases, and 5 bases separated the two germline ends. This CDR3 is 12 amino acids long. The CDR3 protein is CASRAVNTEAFF. The CDR3 coding sequence is TGCGCCAGCAGGGCAGTGAACACTGAAGCTTTCTTT.

The sample holds a few counts of this clonotype. The V call is TRBV18, the J call TRBJ2-1; D possibly matches TRBD1 or TRBD2 (5 bases each). Germline V CDR1 and CDR2: KGHSH, LQKENI. V lost 2 bases and J lost 1, with 15 bases in between. The CDR3 totals 17 residues. The CDR3 DNA follows: TGTGCCAGCTCACCAATAGGGACGATGGGGTCCTACAATGAGCAGTTCTTC. Translating gives CASSPIGTMGSYNEQFF. Drawing the rest from reference TRBV18 and TRBJ2-1, the complete variable domain is NAGVMQNPRHLVRRRGQEARLRCSPMKGHSHVYWYRQLPEEGLKFMVYLQKENIIDESGMPKERFSAEFPKEGPSILRIQQVVRGDSAAYFCASSPIGTMGSYNEQFFGPGTRLTVL.

This clonotype showed up many times. This chain uses TRBV5-1 with TRBJ2-1, with D perhaps assigned TRBD1 or TRBD2 (6 bases each). Trimming took off 4 bases at V and 0 bases at J, with 14 bases between the two ends. CDR3 size: 16 residues. CDR1 is SGHRS and CDR2 is YFSETQ in the germline V gene. DNA for the CDR3: TGCGCCAGCAGCCTGGAAGGGGGGCCCTCCTACAATGAGCAGTTCTTC. It is translated as CASSLEGGPSYNEQFF.

This clonotype was seen ten or more times. The rearrangement joins TRBV25-1 to TRBJ2-6, with a tentative D call TRBD1 (5 bases). Between the trimmed V and J ends, which lost 3 bases and 0 bases, there was a span of 6 bases. Germline V gene sequence: CDR1 MGHDK, CDR2 SYGVNS. CDR3 length: 15 amino acids. The CDR3 nucleotides read TGTGCCAGCAGTGACCAGGGCTCTGGGGCCAACGTCCTGACTTTC. It translates to CASSDQGSGANVLTF.

Ten or more counts support this clonotype. CDR3 in DNA: TGTGCCAGCAGCCCTCCCGGCACCTATAATTCACCCCTCCACTTT. Amino acid sequence: CASSPPGTYNSPLHF. This chain uses TRBV7-2 with TRBJ1-6; no clear D. The germline V and J ends were trimmed by 5 bases and 2 bases, with 10 bases remaining between them. CDR1 and CDR2 (germline): SGHTA, FQGNSA. The CDR3 covers 15 residues.

Ten or more counts support this clonotype. The chain uses TRBV6-2 or TRBV6-3 and TRBJ1-1; D gene uncertain. Trimming removed 4 bases from V and 1 base from J, with 4 bases in between. Germline CDR1 reads MNHEY; CDR2 reads SVGEGT. CDR3 size: 12 residues. CDR3 DNA: TGTGCCAGCAGTTCTTGGAACACTGAAGCTTTCTTT. This translates into CASSSWNTEAFF.

This clonotype was detected many times. The chain's CDR3 is CASSLLQVTEAFF. For the CDR3, the DNA is TGTGCCAGCAGTTTACTACAGGTCACTGAAGCTTTCTTT. This chain links TRBV28 with TRBJ1-1, with a weak D call TRBD1 (5 bases). This CDR3 spans 13 amino acids. V lost 2 bases to trimming and J lost 4 bases, with 8 bases between them. Germline assignment: CDR1 MDHEN and CDR2 SYDVKM.

This clonotype came up many times. The chain recombines TRBV7-2 with TRBJ2-7; D is unresolved. The CDR3 has 13 amino acids. Germline assignment: CDR1 SGHTA and CDR2 FQGNSA. Deletions cut 7 bases from V and 2 bases from J, with 12 bases between. The CDR3 spells CASTPSTAYEQYF. The CDR3 DNA sequence: TGTGCCAGCACCCCGAGCACGGCCTACGAGCAGTACTTC.

The table lists this clonotype with many counts. The gene calls are TRBV6-6 and TRBJ2-3, with TRBD2 identical over 9 bases. This CDR3 is built from 16 residues. The germline V gene has CDR1 MNHNY and CDR2 SVGAGI (reference sequence). With V trimmed by 8 bases and J by 3 bases, 12 bases remained unmatched. CDR3 nucleotides: TGTGCCAGCCTTAGCGGGAGCCCCTTTGGGACAGATACGCAGTATTTT. It is translated as CASLSGSPFGTDTQYF.

This clonotype was recorded many times. This sequence joins TRBV25-1 and TRBJ2-3; D is uncertain. Trimming removed 3 bases from V and 4 bases from J, with 5 bases in between. Per the germline V gene, CDR1 is MGHDK and CDR2 is SYGVNS. There are 12 residues in the CDR3. The CDR3 here is CASSDRPDTQYF. CDR3 coding DNA: TGTGCCAGCAGTGACAGGCCAGATACGCAGTATTTT.

On this clonotype: This sequence may be a read error, since a much larger clone differs from it by one base. This chain uses TRBV4-3 with TRBJ2-7; D remains ambiguous. V lost 1 base and J 5 bases, leaving 15 bases between the germline ends. The germline CDR1 and CDR2 sequences are LGHNA and YSLEER. CDR3 length equals 15 residues. As DNA, the CDR3 is TGCGCCAGCAGCCAAGGGACCCAGGCATGGCACGAGCAGTACTTC. Its translation is CASSQGTQAWHEQYF.

This clonotype was seen at least ten times. The CDR3 loop reads CASSYGTTRDGELFF. CDR3 coding DNA: TGTGCCAGCAGTTATGGGACTACCCGGGATGGGGAGCTGTTTTTT. This chain joins TRBV6-2 or TRBV6-3 and TRBJ2-2, with 7 positions matching TRBD2. This CDR3 is 15 amino acids long. J was trimmed by 8 bases and V by 3 bases; bases with no gene match: 9. The V gene's germline CDR1 is MNHEY and CDR2 SVGEGT.